These 24 T cell receptor beta chains were all obtained from the same sample, sequenced in a study of human T cells and chemical hapten exposure. Regarding time point: patch test 1, 2 weeks after DPC sensitization. The treatment was: therapeutic diphenylcyclopropenone sensitization with weekly scalp DPC. TCRdb itself ran the RACE reads through MiXCR, one entry per CDR3 protein. The sample has roughly 180,000 distinct CDR3 sequences, around 20% seen once; the top ten hold approximately 6.7%. The specimen was whole blood, collected in connection with sensitization to the hapten diphenylcyclopropenone (DPC). The receptor set was obtained from a woman between 45 and 65 years old with alopecia areata. Some clones in this sample may be carry-over from other donors' samples.

This clonotype was observed a handful of times. The chain couples TRBV29-1 to TRBJ1-3, with TRBD1 identical over 8 bases. CDR1 and CDR2 from the germline V gene are SQVTM and ANQGSEA. V dropped 5 bases and J dropped 4; count of bases not matched to a gene: 7. CDR3 length equals 14 residues. The CDR3 here is CSVLDRVEGNTIYF. The CDR3 DNA follows: TGCAGCGTTTTGGACAGGGTCGAGGGAAACACCATATATTTT.

This clonotype appeared a few times. V gene TRBV20-1 combines with J gene TRBJ1-2; 7 bases agree with TRBD1. The CDR3 runs to 13 residues. V was pared by 4 bases and J by 5 bases, with 7 bases of the junction left unmatched. The V gene's germline CDR1 is DFQATT and CDR2 SNEGSKA (reference sequence). CDR3 amino acids: CSATDNRGYGYTF. Written as DNA, the CDR3 is TGCAGTGCTACAGATAACAGGGGTTATGGCTACACCTTC.

The chain joins TRBV20-1 to TRBJ2-4; D unclear. CDR3 length: 12 residues. Germline V gene data show CDR1 as DFQATT and CDR2 as SNEGSKA (reference sequence). V was clipped by 7 bases and J by 6 bases, with 13 bases between them. CDR3 coding DNA: TGCAGTGAAAGTGGGCGCGGAAACATTCAGTACTTC. Residues: CSESGRGNIQYF.

A few counts support this clonotype. This chain connects TRBV11-3 to TRBJ2-1; tentative D call: TRBD2 (6 bases). V was shortened by 0 bases and J by 4 bases, with 13 bases between the two germline ends. The CDR3 loop spans 16 amino acids. Germline V gene sequence: CDR1 SGHNT, CDR2 YENEEA. CDR3 DNA sequence: TGTGCCAGCAGCTTAGAATCGGCTAGCGTTTACAATGAGCAGTTCTTC. It specifies CASSLESASVYNEQFF.

This clonotype was seen a handful of times. The chain recombines TRBV20-1 with TRBJ1-6; D is ambiguous. Germline loops: CDR1 DFQATT, CDR2 SNEGSKA (reference sequence). V lost 3 bases, J lost 10 bases, and 16 bases lay in between. This CDR3 region has 14 residues. CDR3 nucleotide sequence: TGCAGTGCTAGGGTCAGCTCCGTTCGATCACCCCTCCACTTT. As protein: CSARVSSVRSPLHF.

This clonotype was picked up many times. At one end, the junction sequence differs from germline, possibly due to a read error. V is TRBV7-9 and J is TRBJ2-7; TRBD2 agrees at 12 bases. The germline gives CDR1 SEHNR, CDR2 FQNEAQ (reference sequence). This CDR3 is 14 amino acids long. This CDR3 is CASSLTSGSYEQYF. Written as DNA, the CDR3 is TGCGCCAGCAGCTTGACTAGCGGGAGTTACGAGCAGTACTTC. The full variable domain, in which reference TRBV7-9 and TRBJ2-7 provide the parts outside the CDR3, is DTGVSQNPRHKITKRGQNVTFRCDPISEHNRLYWYRQTLGQGPEFLTYFQNEAQLEKSRLLSDRFSAERPKGSFSTLEIQRTEQGDSAMYLCASSLTSGSYEQYFGPGTRLTVT.

This clonotype came up a few times. V usage is TRBV6-2 or TRBV6-3 and J usage is TRBJ2-1, with 7 positions matching TRBD2. Trimming took 8 bases from V and 7 from J; bases not matched to a gene: 11. The V gene's germline CDR1 is MNHEY and CDR2 SVGEGT. This CDR3 has 14 amino acids. Written as DNA, the CDR3 is TGTGCCAGCGGGATTATAGCGGGTCAAAATGAGCAGTTCTTC. Translating gives CASGIIAGQNEQFF.

The rearrangement joins TRBV29-1 to TRBJ2-3; no clear D gene. The V gene's germline CDR1 is SQVTM and CDR2 ANQGSEA. The ends were cut back, 7 bases at V and 4 bases at J, with 9 bases in the middle. CDR3 size: 11 residues. The CDR3 DNA reads TGCAGCGCCGGAACTGCAGATACGCAGTATTTT. This codes for CSAGTADTQYF.

The chain couples TRBV5-1 to TRBJ1-1, with a weak D call TRBD1 (6 bases). CDR1 and CDR2 (germline): SGHRS, YFSETQ. The CDR3 is made up of 18 amino acids. V was cut by 4 bases and J by 0 bases, with 22 bases left in between. CDR3 region: CASSLHRATPWMNTEAFF. The CDR3 DNA sequence: TGCGCCAGCAGCCTACACAGGGCCACCCCTTGGATGAACACTGAAGCTTTCTTT.

The J gene is TRBJ2-1, the V gene TRBV2; the match to TRBD1 covers 10 bases. The V gene end was trimmed by 6 bases and the J gene end by 0 bases; junction bases not matched to a gene: 14. CDR1 and CDR2 from the germline V gene are SNHLY and FYNNEI. The length of the CDR3 is 19 residues. Here the CDR3 DNA reads TGTGCCAGCAGCCGGGACAGGGGTAAAACCAGAATCTCCTACAATGAGCAGTTCTTC. Protein sequence: CASSRDRGKTRISYNEQFF.

This clonotype was detected a few times. The rearrangement joins TRBV28 to TRBJ1-6, with 7 positions matching TRBD1. Germline CDR1 reads MDHEN; CDR2 reads SYDVKM. Trimming removed 2 bases from V and 7 bases from J; junction bases left unmatched: 5. The CDR3 runs 15 residues. CDR3 sequence reads: CASSLEGQPNSPLHF. The CDR3 DNA sequence: TGTGCCAGCAGTTTAGAGGGACAGCCAAATTCACCCCTCCACTTT.

This clonotype has a handful of counts. The chain links TRBV20-1 to TRBJ2-3; D not resolved. The CDR3 spans 13 residues. The ends were cut back, 2 bases at V and 3 bases at J, with 9 bases in the middle. Germline lookup yields CDR1 DFQATT and CDR2 SNEGSKA (reference sequence). CDR3 region: CSARLTRTDTQYF. CDR3 coding DNA: TGCAGTGCTAGACTGACACGGACAGATACGCAGTATTTT.

The chain is built from TRBV5-4 and TRBJ2-7, with a weak D call TRBD1 (5 bases). CDR3 length: 14 amino acids. CDR1 and CDR2 from the germline V gene are SGHNT and YYREEE (reference sequence). V was cut by 4 bases and J by 3 bases, with 14 bases left in between. CDR3 amino acids: CASSAKGRGYEQYF. DNA of the CDR3: TGTGCCAGCAGCGCCAAGGGAAGGGGCTACGAGCAGTACTTC.

V is TRBV5-1 and J is TRBJ2-1, with TRBD2 matching over 14 bases. The CDR3 contains 18 residues. The germline V gene encodes CDR1 SGHRS and CDR2 YFSETQ. Trimming took 0 bases from V and 5 from J; bases not matched to a gene: 7. CDR3: CASSLGLAGGPRNNEQFF. For the CDR3, the DNA is TGCGCCAGCAGCTTGGGACTAGCGGGAGGGCCGCGGAACAATGAGCAGTTCTTC.

The V call is TRBV9, the J call TRBJ2-2, with 8 positions matching TRBD2. This CDR3 is 15 amino acids long. The V gene end was trimmed by 5 bases and the J gene end by 5 bases; junction bases not matched to a gene: 8. Germline-derived CDR1 and CDR2 are SGDLS and YYNGEE. CDR3 nucleotide sequence: TGTGCCAGCAGGGGGACTAGTGGGATTACCGGGGAGCTGTTTTTT. This encodes CASRGTSGITGELFF.

This clonotype has more than one count but fewer than ten. The chain uses TRBV29-1 and TRBJ2-2; TRBD1 agrees at 8 bases. This CDR3 has 14 residues. The V and J ends lost 6 bases and 4 bases, in that order; junction bases with no gene match: 7. The germline gives CDR1 SQVTM, CDR2 ANQGSEA. CDR3 amino acids: CSVSRGTGTGELFF. CDR3 in DNA: TGCAGCGTCTCCCGTGGGACAGGCACCGGGGAGCTGTTTTTT.

The chain uses TRBV29-1 and TRBJ2-1, with 8 bases fitting TRBD2. The length of the CDR3 is 16 residues. V was clipped by 4 bases and J by 4 bases; unmatched bases: 12. CDR1 SQVTM and CDR2 ANQGSEA come from the germline V gene. CDR3 DNA sequence: TGCAGCGTTGGTGGGGCTAGCGGGTTTGTATACAATGAGCAGTTCTTC. Its protein is CSVGGASGFVYNEQFF.

This chain uses TRBV3-1 with TRBJ2-7; D is perhaps TRBD1 or TRBD2 (5 bases each). Germline CDR1 reads LGHDT; CDR2 reads YNNKEL (reference sequence). This CDR3 is 16 amino acids long. Trimming shortened V by 1 base and J by 7 bases, and 20 bases separated the two germline ends. CDR3: CASSQGAGSHSGEQYF. The CDR3 coding sequence is TGTGCCAGCAGCCAAGGAGCAGGGTCCCATTCGGGGGAGCAGTACTTC.

This clonotype was seen more than once but under ten times. V is TRBV11-2 and J is TRBJ1-2; 10 bases agree with TRBD1. This CDR3 spans 15 amino acids. Germline V gene data show CDR1 as SGHAT and CDR2 as FQNNGV. J was trimmed by 4 bases and V by 4 bases; bases with no gene match: 6. CDR3 DNA: TGTGCCAGCAGCTCCCTGAGGACAGGGGGCTATGGCTACACCTTC. Its protein product is CASSSLRTGGYGYTF.

The chain is built from TRBV7-2 and TRBJ2-1; D gene ambiguous. The V end was cut by 5 bases, the J end by 6 bases, with 11 bases between. Looked up from germline, CDR1 is SGHTA and CDR2 is FQGNSA. The CDR3 sequence is 13 residues long. The CDR3 DNA is TGTGCCAGCAGCCCGGCAGTAAGCAATGAGCAGTTCTTC. As protein: CASSPAVSNEQFF. Full variable domain (rest looked up from reference TRBV7-2 and TRBJ2-1): GAGVSQSPSNKVTEKGKDVELRCDPISGHTALYWYRQSLGQGLEFLIYFQGNSAPDKSGLPSDRFSAERTGGSVSTLTIQRTQQEDSAVYLCASSPAVSNEQFFGPGTRLTVL.

The rearrangement joins TRBV7-6 to TRBJ1-3; TRBD1 is a possible D gene (5 bases). V was trimmed by 5 bases and J by 0 bases, leaving 17 bases between them. This CDR3 region has 17 residues. Per the germline V gene, CDR1 is SGHVS and CDR2 is FNYEAQ. The CDR3 bases are TGTGCCAGCAGCCCCGCCGGGATAGGGGTCTCTGGAAACACCATATATTTT. Protein sequence: CASSPAGIGVSGNTIYF.

For this clonotype: A junction boundary mismatches the germline segment, possibly from a read error. The DNA for the CDR3 is TGCAGTGCCAGAGCGGCCTCAGAGCAGTACTTC. It encodes CSARAASEQYF. The J gene is TRBJ2-7, the V gene TRBV20-1; D is possibly TRBD2 (5 bases). This CDR3 contains 11 residues. Germline CDR1 DFQATT, CDR2 SNEGSKA (reference sequence).

This clonotype was seen only a few times. The gene calls are TRBV15 and TRBJ1-1, with D unclear. There are 12 residues in the CDR3. CDR1 and CDR2 (germline): LNHNV, YYDKDF (reference sequence). Deletions cut 1 base from V and 10 bases from J, with 10 bases between. The CDR3 spells CATSRVNGRAFF. The CDR3 DNA follows: TGTGCCACCAGCAGAGTTAATGGGCGAGCTTTCTTT.

This clonotype was seen only a few times. The J gene is TRBJ2-7, the V gene TRBV10-2; 7 bases line up with TRBD1. CDR1 and CDR2 from the germline V gene are WSHSY and SAAADI. The V and J ends lost 8 bases and 4 bases, in that order; junction bases with no gene match: 14. This CDR3 is built from 15 residues. The CDR3 protein is CASGLIRTGHYEQYF. CDR3 nucleotide sequence: TGCGCCAGCGGCCTTATCCGGACAGGACATTACGAGCAGTACTTC.